Each of the 26 T cell receptor beta chains below was sequenced from the same sample in a study of technical replicates of blood from a few donors. The data were produced by immunoSEQ multiplex PCR, yet TCRdb's version contains in-frame clones alone and is incomplete. The sample lists approximately 75,000 clones, approximately 96% occurring once. The sample taken for sequencing was T cells isolated from PBMCs. These receptors were taken from a human donor in good health.

The chain employs TRBV7-9 and TRBJ1-5; tentatively, D is TRBD1 (5 bases). V lost 1 base and J lost 4, with 8 bases in between. In germline, CDR1 is SEHNR, CDR2 FQNEAQ (reference sequence). The CDR3 has 14 amino acids. CDR3 sequence: CASSLETVNQPQHF. CDR3 nucleotide sequence: TGTGCCAGCAGCTTAGAGACAGTAAATCAGCCCCAGCATTTT.

This clone was observed once. This sequence joins TRBV27 and TRBJ2-3; TRBD2 agrees at 8 bases. The CDR3 loop spans 15 amino acids. The V gene end was trimmed by 5 bases and the J gene end by 0 bases; junction bases not matched to a gene: 4. The germline CDR1 and CDR2 sequences are MNHEY and SMNVEV (reference sequence). The CDR3 nucleotides are TGTGCCAGCAGTCTTAGCGGGGCTAGCACAGATACGCAGTATTTT. Its translation: CASSLSGASTDTQYF.

V and J are TRBV11-2 and TRBJ2-7, with D uncertain. The germline V and J ends were trimmed by 5 bases and 1 base, with 9 bases remaining between them. Germline loops: CDR1 SGHAT, CDR2 FQNNGV. The CDR3 has 13 amino acids. In nucleotides, the CDR3 is TGTGCCAGCAGCACGGGTATTTCCTACGAGCAGTACTTC. Amino acid sequence: CASSTGISYEQYF.

This chain uses TRBV6-5 with TRBJ2-1; 11 nucleotides align to TRBD2. V trimming: 2 bases; J trimming: 2 bases; junction bases outside the gene matches: 2. Germline V gene data show CDR1 as MNHEY and CDR2 as SVGAGI. The CDR3 is made up of 16 amino acids. Here the CDR3 reads CASSYLGLAAYNEQFF. In DNA, the CDR3 is TGTGCCAGCAGTTACCTGGGACTAGCGGCCTACAATGAGCAGTTCTTC.

The chain combines TRBV5-6 with TRBJ2-2, with TRBD1 matching 11 bases. The CDR3 totals 16 residues. With V trimmed by 2 bases and J by 5 bases, 5 bases remained unmatched. The germline gives CDR1 SGHDT, CDR2 YYEEEE. DNA for the CDR3: TGTGCCAGCAGCTTTGGAGGGACAGGGGGAACCGGGGAGCTGTTTTTT. Its protein product is CASSFGGTGGTGELFF.

The chain combines TRBV9 with TRBJ2-3, with D perhaps matching TRBD1 (5 bases). Germline V lookup: CDR1 SGDLS, CDR2 YYNGEE. V was clipped by 3 bases and J by 2 bases, with 13 bases between them. The CDR3 covers 15 residues. The CDR3 DNA is TGTGCCAGCAGCGCCTCCTTAGGACACACAGATACGCAGTATTTT. Its protein product is CASSASLGHTDTQYF.

J is TRBJ2-7 and V is TRBV6-1; tentatively, D is TRBD1 (6 bases). Trimming removed 6 bases from V and 7 bases from J, with 22 bases in between. The CDR3 is made up of 15 amino acids. Germline V CDR1 and CDR2: MNHNS, SASEGT. The CDR3 nucleotides are TGTGCCAGCAGACCTAAAGGGGGTCTATCGTTTGAGCAGTACTTC. Translating it yields CASRPKGGLSFEQYF.

This rearrangement joins TRBV7-3 to TRBJ2-3; TRBD1 agrees at 8 bases. The J segment lost 6 bases and the V segment lost 4 bases, leaving 9 bases of the junction unmatched. Germline loops: CDR1 SGHTA, CDR2 FQGTGA. The CDR3 extends over 15 amino acids. CDR3 sequence reads: CASSSGQGGSDTQYF. The CDR3 DNA sequence: TGTGCCAGCAGCTCCGGACAGGGTGGTAGCGATACGCAGTATTTT. The variable domain in full, completed from reference TRBV7-3 and TRBJ2-3, reads GAGVSQTPSNKVTEKGKYVELRCDPISGHTALYWYRQSLGQGPEFLIYFQGTGAADDSGLPNDRFFAVRPEGSVSTLKIQRTERGDSAVYLCASSSGQGGSDTQYFGPGTRLTVL.

The rearrangement links TRBV5-1 to TRBJ2-2, with D tentatively TRBD1 (5 bases). This CDR3 is 15 amino acids long. Trimming removed 5 bases at V and 6 bases at J, with 17 bases between. Germline V CDR1 and CDR2: SGHRS, YFSETQ. The CDR3 bases are TGCGCCAGCAGTGGCCCCAGGGTCCCGGCCGGGGAGCTGTTTTTT. This gives the protein CASSGPRVPAGELFF.

The J gene is TRBJ2-7, the V gene TRBV5-6; 10 bases are shared with TRBD2. The junction had 8 bases not matched to a gene; V was cut back by 1 base and J by 7 bases. CDR1 SGHDT and CDR2 YYEEEE come from the germline V gene. The CDR3 is made up of 15 amino acids. The CDR3 spells CASSLTAGGLGEQYF. The CDR3 DNA reads as TGTGCCAGCAGCTTGACAGCGGGAGGGCTGGGGGAGCAGTACTTC.

This rearrangement joins TRBV9 to TRBJ2-5; 10 bases are shared with TRBD2. CDR1 is SGDLS, CDR2 YYNGEE, per germline. With V trimmed by 4 bases and J by 4 bases, 7 bases remained unmatched. CDR3 size: 15 residues. CDR3: CASSTESGRAETQYF. The DNA for the CDR3 is TGTGCCAGCAGCACCGAGAGCGGGAGGGCAGAGACCCAGTACTTC.

The chain uses TRBV5-4 and TRBJ2-3; D possibly corresponds to TRBD2 (5 bases). CDR1 is SGHNT, CDR2 YYREEE, per germline (reference sequence). Between the trimmed V and J ends, which lost 4 bases and 4 bases, there was a span of 16 bases. The CDR3 has 15 residues. CDR3: CASSPTKGVPDTQYF. The CDR3 DNA is TGTGCCAGCAGCCCGACTAAGGGTGTCCCAGATACGCAGTATTTT.

The chain carries TRBV4-3 and TRBJ2-3; 7 bases line up with TRBD1. Losses at the gene ends were 4 bases for V and 1 base for J; bases not matched to a gene: 2. The CDR3 loop spans 14 amino acids. Germline CDR1 and CDR2: LGHNA and YSLEER. CDR3 sequence (DNA): TGCGCCAGCAGCCTCGGACAGGGCACAGATACGCAGTATTTT. Its translation: CASSLGQGTDTQYF.

The rearrangement joins TRBV5-1 to TRBJ2-1; TRBD2 matches at 12 bases. V lost 2 bases and J lost 2; bases outside the gene matches: 8. The CDR3 spans 18 residues. Germline V gives CDR1 SGHRS, CDR2 YFSETQ. The CDR3 DNA follows: TGCGCCAGCAGCTTCTTAACAACTAGCGGGGGGACCTACAATGAGCAGTTCTTC. This codes for CASSFLTTSGGTYNEQFF.

CDR3 DNA sequence: TGTGCCAGCAGTCCGAGGACAGACCCTCGGGGCTACACCTTC. Encoded protein: CASSPRTDPRGYTF. J is TRBJ1-2 and V is TRBV6-1, with D possibly matching TRBD1 (6 bases). Germline CDR1 is MNHNS and CDR2 is SASEGT. This CDR3 spans 14 amino acids. The V and J ends lost 5 bases and 8 bases respectively, with 18 bases between them.

The genes are TRBV4-1 and TRBJ2-5; D gene uncertain. V lost 0 bases and J 0 bases, leaving 8 bases between the germline ends. The germline gives CDR1 MGHRA, CDR2 YSYEKL. The CDR3 length is 15 residues. For the CDR3, the DNA is TGCGCCAGCAGCCAAGATTTGTCCTACCAAGAGACCCAGTACTTC. Protein sequence: CASSQDLSYQETQYF.

This chain joins TRBV5-3 and TRBJ1-1; a possible D gene is TRBD1 (5 bases). TRBV5-3 falls under the ORF class, with uncertain function. CDR3 length equals 15 residues. V was trimmed by 3 bases and J by 0 bases, leaving 12 bases between them. The chain's CDR3 is CARSSYHRMNTEAFF. The CDR3 DNA reads TGTGCCAGAAGCTCCTACCACAGGATGAACACTGAAGCTTTCTTT.

The V gene is TRBV30, the J gene TRBJ2-1, with D perhaps matching TRBD1 (6 bases). In germline, CDR1 is GTSNPN, CDR2 SVGIG (reference sequence). V was trimmed by 5 bases and J by 5 bases, leaving 16 bases between them. The CDR3 runs 14 residues. The CDR3 loop reads CAWVTGSPHNEQFF. The CDR3, as DNA: TGTGCCTGGGTTACAGGGAGCCCCCACAATGAGCAGTTCTTC.

This rearrangement joins TRBV6-6 to TRBJ2-5, with D perhaps matching TRBD1 (6 bases). CDR1 is MNHNY and CDR2 is SVGAGI in the germline V gene (reference sequence). The CDR3 spans 15 residues. The ends were cut back, 6 bases at V and 1 base at J, with 15 bases in the middle. CDR3 amino acids: CASSPGRGGQETQYF. In DNA, the CDR3 is TGTGCCAGCAGCCCAGGGCGAGGGGGCCAAGAGACCCAGTACTTC.

This clone was counted a few times. This chain connects TRBV6-5 to TRBJ2-1; TRBD2 matches 9 bases. Germline lookup yields CDR1 MNHEY and CDR2 SVGAGI. The CDR3 has 15 residues. Trimming took 1 base from V and 4 from J; bases not matched to a gene: 2. The DNA of the CDR3 is TGTGCCAGCAGTTACTTGCGGGAGGGATACAATGAGCAGTTCTTC. Its protein product is CASSYLREGYNEQFF.

The V gene is TRBV23-1, the J gene TRBJ1-1, with TRBD1 matching 10 bases. TRBV23-1 falls under the ORF class, with uncertain function. Trimming took 2 bases from V and 3 from J; bases not matched to a gene: 6. The CDR3 extends over 16 amino acids. The CDR3 sequence is CASSQGTGDVYTEAFF. In nucleotides, the CDR3 is TGCGCCAGCAGTCAAGGGACAGGGGATGTTTACACTGAAGCTTTCTTT.

The rearrangement uses TRBV4-1 and TRBJ2-7; TRBD2 matches at 7 bases. Germline loops: CDR1 MGHRA, CDR2 YSYEKL. CDR3 length: 17 residues. The V segment lost 4 bases and the J segment 2 bases; nucleotides outside the gene matches: 14. CDR3 loop: CASSPPWEAGFPYEQYF. CDR3 coding DNA: TGCGCCAGCAGCCCCCCCTGGGAAGCGGGATTCCCCTACGAGCAGTACTTC.

The rearrangement links TRBV5-8 to TRBJ2-7, with TRBD2 matching 8 bases. V was pared by 3 bases and J by 0 bases, with 11 bases of the junction left unmatched. Germline-derived CDR1 and CDR2 are SGHTS and YDEGEE. The CDR3 has 17 amino acids. CDR3 in amino acids: CASSSRMTSASSYEQYF. The CDR3 DNA sequence: TGTGCCAGCAGCTCACGGATGACTAGCGCCAGCTCCTACGAGCAGTACTTC.

This chain uses TRBV4-1 with TRBJ2-7; the match to TRBD2 covers 10 bases. The CDR3 contains 15 residues. The germline V gene encodes CDR1 MGHRA and CDR2 YSYEKL. The V segment lost 4 bases and the J segment 2 bases; nucleotides outside the gene matches: 5. CDR3 amino acids: CASSPQREGPYEQYF. The CDR3 nucleotides read TGCGCCAGCAGCCCTCAGCGGGAGGGGCCCTACGAGCAGTACTTC.

The chain is built from TRBV7-8 and TRBJ2-5; 7 bases fit TRBD1. The CDR3 covers 14 residues. The V and J ends lost 5 bases and 9 bases, in that order; junction bases with no gene match: 12. Per germline, CDR1 SGHVS and CDR2 FQNEAQ. The CDR3 sequence: CASSTAGTAGAQYF. The CDR3 nucleotides read TGTGCCAGCAGCACGGCCGGGACAGCCGGGGCCCAGTACTTC.

The chain joins TRBV10-3 to TRBJ1-1, with 7 bases that match TRBD1. The trim removed 2 bases at V and 0 bases at J, leaving 9 bases unmatched. This CDR3 is built from 17 residues. CDR1 is ENHRY, CDR2 SYGVKD, per germline. The CDR3 region has the DNA TGTGCCATCAGTGAGGCGGGGACAGAAAGAATGAACACTGAAGCTTTCTTT. The encoded protein is CAISEAGTERMNTEAFF.